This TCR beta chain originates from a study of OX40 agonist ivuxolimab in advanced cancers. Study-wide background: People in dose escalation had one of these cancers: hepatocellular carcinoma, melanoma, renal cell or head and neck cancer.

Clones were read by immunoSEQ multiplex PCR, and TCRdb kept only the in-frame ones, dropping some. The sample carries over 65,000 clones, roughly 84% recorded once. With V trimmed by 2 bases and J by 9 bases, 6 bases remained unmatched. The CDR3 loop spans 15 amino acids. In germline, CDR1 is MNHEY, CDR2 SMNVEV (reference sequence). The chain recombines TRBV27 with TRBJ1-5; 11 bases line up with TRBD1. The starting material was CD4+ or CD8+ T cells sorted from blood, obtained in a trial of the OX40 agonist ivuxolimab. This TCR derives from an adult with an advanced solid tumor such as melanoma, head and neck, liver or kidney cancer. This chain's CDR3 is CASSLAGTGGRPQHF. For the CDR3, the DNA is TGTGCCAGCAGTTTAGCCGGGACAGGGGGGCGGCCCCAGCATTTT.